This T cell receptor (beta chain) was identified in a study of T cells in Graves' hyperthyroidism and ophthalmopathy. Overall study results and limits: Ophthalmopathy and stable hyperthyroidism were separated by a 13 V-J model.

It was RNA transcripts that yielded the amplified TCR beta CDR3 regions. The HTBI primer set drove a first-round RT-PCR of the TCR CDR3. Each CDR3 protein is one row after TCRdb ran MiXCR on the multiplex PCR reads. The data hold around 600,000 distinct CDR3 sequences, with over 12% observed a single time. Comments on this clonotype: What it binds is unknown.

A patient was excluded if there was uncontrolled infection, other autoimmune disease, pregnancy or lactation. Together with thyroid ultrasound, orbital computed tomography, serum thyroxine and TRAb, clinical symptoms were used for diagnoses. The authors obtained PBMCs from 9 to 10 ml of fresh peripheral blood. The CDR3 spans 19 residues. Trimming at V came to 6 bases and at J to 1 base, leaving 17 bases not matched to a gene. The chain couples TRBV12-3 or TRBV12-4 to TRBJ2-3; 9 bases are a match to TRBD2. The receptor's source is a woman aged 18-29 years with Graves' ophthalmopathy. The specimen was blood. The chain's CDR3 is CASSRLAYSGRGGTDTQYF. The CDR3 region has the DNA TGTGCCAGCAGCCGCCTCGCGTATAGCGGGAGAGGGGGCACAGATACGCAGTATTTT.